These T cell receptor beta chains were read from a single sample in a study. Each CDR3 protein gets one entry after TCRdb re-called the 5' RACE reads with MiXCR. The sample has nearly 55,000 distinct CDR3 sequences, around 25% seen once. Source material: tumor-infiltrating naive CD4+ T cells sorted from the breast tumor. The receptors derive from a female donor with breast cancer. CDR3s include the opening cysteine and the closing phenylalanine or tryptophan. Some rows have no size entry. The others give once, few or many, or a class for an expanded clone.

J gene,clone size,V gene,CDR3 protein
TRBJ1-1,once,TRBV2,CASSPIFFGGMNTEAFF
TRBJ2-7,few,TRBV19,CASQKSAQGGSSYEQYF
TRBJ2-1,many,TRBV5-1,CASRSRPRDGNNEQFF
TRBJ2-2,few,TRBV6-6,CASSRGQIAGELFF
TRBJ1-5,NA,TRBV24-1,CATSDWRSRPQHF
TRBJ2-1,few,TRBV7-3,CASSADSSYNEQFF
TRBJ2-3,NA,TRBV24-1,CATSKRRGGEDTQYF
TRBJ2-2,few,TRBV7-2,CASSVRRTENTGELFF
NA,NA,TRBV28,CASNGETDTQHF
TRBJ1-2,NA,TRBV6-2/TRBV6-3,CASSHNYGYTF
TRBJ2-7,NA,TRBV20-1,CSGALSYEQYF
TRBJ1-4,NA,TRBV7-2,CASSPRAGSEKLFF
TRBJ2-4,few,TRBV12-3/TRBV12-4,CASSLGRDIQYF
TRBJ1-4,few,TRBV5-1,CASSADTLNEKLFF
TRBJ1-2,NA,TRBV5-4,CASSSTQVVGYTF
TRBJ1-4,NA,TRBV7-9,CASSSKNRQTNEKLFF
TRBJ2-2,many,TRBV5-1,CASRFDTGELFF
TRBJ2-3,NA,TRBV6-2/TRBV6-3,CASGSLTDTQYF
TRBJ2-6,NA,TRBV29-1,CSIEGQGSGANVLTF
TRBJ2-5,few,TRBV5-1,CASSRDGGETQYF
TRBJ2-7,NA,TRBV5-1,CASSSTGFSYEQYF
TRBJ2-5,NA,TRBV5-5,CASSLRADQETQYF